Listed below are T cell receptor beta chains from one sample, sequenced in a study of T cell changes during pregnancy in multiple sclerosis. The assay was immunoSEQ multiplex PCR, and TCRdb's table has in-frame clones only and misses some. Seen here are about 59,000 clones, around 93% observed once, and the top ten hold 2% to 2.5%. Sequenced here: peripheral blood, sampled in the first trimester of pregnancy. Every receptor here comes from a female donor with multiple sclerosis, enrolled in a pregnancy study. The CDR3 runs from the conserved cysteine through the conserved F or W. A D gene is named only where the DNA matches it firmly. Size values are once, few and many counts, or a class for expanded clones, and some rows have none.

TRBJ2-2 | . | TRBV4-2 | TRBD2 | CASSRGLGMNTGELFF | TGTGCCAGCAGCCGTGGACTAGGAATGAACACCGGGGAGCTGTTTTTT
TRBJ2-7 | few | TRBV15 | . | CATSRESGGSYEQYF | TGTGCCACCAGCAGAGAGTCCGGGGGAAGCTACGAGCAGTACTTC
TRBJ2-1 | . | TRBV6-1 | . | CASSGTDSWSSYNEQFF | TGTGCCAGCAGTGGTACGGACAGCTGGAGCTCCTACAATGAGCAGTTCTTC
TRBJ2-7 | . | TRBV19 | TRBD1 | CASSSPGQSRYEQYF | TGTGCCAGTAGTTCCCCGGGACAGAGTCGCTACGAGCAGTACTTC
TRBJ1-2 | few | TRBV11-2 | . | CASSFSSLNYGYTF | TGTGCCAGCAGCTTTTCCAGTCTGAACTATGGCTACACCTTC
TRBJ1-1 | . | TRBV6-6 | . | CASSSVVTEAFF | TGTGCCAGCAGTTCCGTTGTCACTGAAGCTTTCTTT
TRBJ2-1 | . | TRBV27 | TRBD2 | CASSSILATKDNEQFF | TGTGCCAGCAGCTCGATACTAGCGACTAAGGACAATGAGCAGTTCTTC
TRBJ2-1 | . | TRBV4-1 | TRBD2 | CASSQVLLAGVSYNEQFF | TGCGCCAGCAGCCAAGTCCTGCTAGCGGGAGTCTCCTACAATGAGCAGTTCTTC
TRBJ1-2 | . | TRBV4-1 | . | CASSQDPETGTYGYTF | TGCGCCAGCAGCCAAGACCCCGAGACAGGAACCTATGGCTACACCTTC
TRBJ2-1 | . | TRBV2 | TRBD2 | CASNPTSGTYNEQFF | TGTGCCAGCAACCCGACTAGCGGGACTTACAATGAGCAGTTCTTC
TRBJ2-3 | once | TRBV4-3 | TRBD2 | CASSQDWPGLAGDTQYF | TGCGCCAGCAGCCAAGATTGGCCGGGACTAGCGGGAGATACGCAGTATTTT
TRBJ2-2 | once | TRBV15 | TRBD2 | CATSRDGASGSSGELFF | TGTGCCACCAGCAGAGATGGGGCTAGCGGGAGTTCCGGGGAGCTGTTTTTT
TRBJ1-5 | . | TRBV6-1 | . | CASSASSGGAGQPQHF | TGTGCCAGCAGTGCAAGCTCTGGGGGGGCAGGGCAGCCCCAGCATTTT
TRBJ2-1 | . | TRBV7-2 | TRBD2 | CASSLSTSGTAEQFF | TGTGCCAGCAGCTTATCGACTAGCGGGACGGCTGAGCAGTTCTTC
TRBJ2-5 | once | TRBV29-1 | . | CSVSGAGASVNQYF | TGCAGCGTTTCGGGCGCGGGGGCCAGTGTTAACCAGTACTTC
TRBJ1-4 | . | TRBV27 | . | CASSTLSGSLNEKLFF | TGTGCCAGCAGTACCTTATCAGGCAGCTTAAATGAAAAACTGTTTTTT
TRBJ1-1 | . | TRBV5-4 | . | CASSPGGFNTEAFF | TGTGCCAGCAGCCCGGGTGGGTTCAACACTGAAGCTTTCTTT
TRBJ1-1 | . | TRBV6-5 | . | CASTSNTEAFF | TGTGCCAGCACTTCGAACACTGAAGCTTTCTTT
TRBJ2-2 | . | TRBV5-1 | . | CASSLEYTGELFF | TGCGCCAGCAGCCTCGAGTACACCGGGGAGCTGTTTTTT
TRBJ2-3 | . | TRBV5-1 | . | CASSPDIASTDTQYF | TGCGCCAGCAGCCCCGACATTGCTAGCACAGATACGCAGTATTTT
TRBJ1-5 | . | TRBV28 | . | CASSLKGVINNQPQHF | TGTGCCAGCAGTTTAAAAGGGGTAATAAACAATCAGCCCCAGCATTTT
TRBJ2-7 | . | TRBV9 | TRBD1 | CASSVALEGQDAEQYF | TGTGCCAGCAGCGTAGCTCTTGAGGGACAGGACGCCGAGCAGTACTTC
TRBJ2-7 | . | TRBV21-1 | . | CASRPGTTLYEQYF | TGTGCCTCGCGCCCGGGGACTACCCTCTACGAGCAGTACTTC
TRBJ2-1 | . | TRBV4-3 | . | CASSQPGLRYNEQFF | TGCGCCAGCAGCCAACCGGGACTCCGATACAATGAGCAGTTCTTC
TRBJ1-1 | . | TRBV19 | . | CASSTGGSTEAFF | TGTGCCAGTAGTACGGGGGGGAGCACTGAAGCTTTCTTT
TRBJ2-5 | . | TRBV7-8 | . | CASSLDLLGVSQETQYF | TGTGCCAGCAGCTTAGATCTTCTGGGCGTCAGTCAAGAGACCCAGTACTTC
TRBJ1-5 | . | TRBV28 | . | CAIREGVRNQPQHF | TGTGCCATTAGGGAGGGAGTGCGCAATCAGCCCCAGCATTTT
TRBJ2-7 | . | TRBV6-5 | TRBD1 | CASSYSRTGALDEQYF | TGTGCCAGCAGTTACTCGAGAACAGGGGCGCTTGACGAGCAGTACTTC
TRBJ2-7 | . | TRBV7-2 | TRBD2 | CASSFTGLAVSSYEQYF | TGTGCCAGCAGCTTTACAGGACTAGCGGTGAGCTCCTACGAGCAGTACTTC
TRBJ1-5 | . | TRBV19 | . | CASSIFSAGSSNQPQHF | TGTGCCAGTAGTATCTTTTCGGCAGGGTCTAGCAATCAGCCCCAGCATTTT
TRBJ2-4 | . | TRBV4-1 | . | CASSQAQLAKNIQYF | TGCGCCAGCAGCCAAGCACAGCTAGCCAAAAACATTCAGTACTTC
TRBJ2-3 | . | TRBV2 | . | CASSNWTASRSQYF | TGTGCCAGCAGTAATTGGACTGCCAGTAGATCGCAGTATTTT
TRBJ1-1 | . | TRBV6-5 | . | CASIPAGKLNTEAFF | TGTGCCAGTATTCCGGCCGGGAAACTGAACACTGAAGCTTTCTTT